The clone carrying this T cell receptor beta chain was seen a few times. Its cognate antigen is unknown. The method was immunoSEQ multiplex PCR; TCRdb's version includes in-frame clones alone and lacks a portion of them. The repertoire has 100,000 to 150,000 clones, 90% of them found once; the top ten carry roughly 7.2%. This specimen comes from a study of T cell responses to AZD1222 COVID-19 vaccine. Study context: Second-dose recipients at about 4 or about 12 weeks were treated as one pooled group.

This CDR3 comprises 16 residues. Deletions cut 4 bases from V and 1 base from J, with 15 bases between. The germline V gene has CDR1 SGHNT and CDR2 YYREEE (reference sequence). Study-wide findings and caveats: A reported finding is that nearly half of spike-specific TCRs target unmutated variant regions.

The input for sequencing was peripheral blood, taken on day 0 of AZD1222 vaccination. The chain recombines TRBV5-4 with TRBJ2-1, with a weak D call TRBD1 (5 bases). The receptor comes from an adult in good health. In DNA, the CDR3 is TGTGCCAGCAGCCCAGGACACCCCGGGTCCTACAATGAGCAGTTCTTC. This encodes CASSPGHPGSYNEQFF.